Below, 16 T cell receptor beta chains from the same sample are listed, as sequenced in a study of metastatic and nonmetastatic thyroid tumors. With MiXCR, TCRdb called clones anew from the PCR reads. The sample carries about 17,000 clones, 34% recorded once. Ahead of thyroid surgery, no patient had received treatment of any kind. Sequencing used tumor tissue. The source is a female donor with papillary thyroid cancer or a benign thyroid nodule (not recorded which). Some clones in this sample may be carry-over from other donors' samples.

DNA for the CDR3: TGTGCCACCAGTGATCCCCGACAGGCTCATCAGCCCCAGCATTTT. Encoded protein: CATSDPRQAHQPQHF. V gene TRBV24-1 combines with J gene TRBJ1-5; D may be TRBD1 (6 bases). Deletions cut 3 bases from V and 5 bases from J, with 13 bases between. Germline-derived CDR1 and CDR2 are KGHDR and SFDVKD. The CDR3 extends over 15 amino acids.

Comments on this clone: The conserved final phenylalanine or tryptophan is absent from the CDR3, which likely points to a read error. This chain connects TRBV6-5 to TRBJ2-3; D assignment may be TRBD1 or TRBD2 (5 bases each). The V and J ends lost 3 bases and 4 bases respectively, with 8 bases between them. The CDR3 has 13 amino acids. Germline V CDR1 and CDR2: MNHEY, SVGAGI. The DNA for the CDR3 is TGTGCCAGCAGTTATAGGGACCCAGATACGCAGTATTAT. Translating gives CASSYRDPDTQYY.

This clone was detected only a few times. The chain links TRBV6-1 to TRBJ1-2; D not certain. The CDR3 totals 15 residues. Germline loops: CDR1 MNHNS, CDR2 SASEGT. V was clipped by 6 bases and J by 3 bases, with 17 bases between them. The CDR3 DNA follows: TGTGCCAGCAGCCCACTCACAAAGGGTTACTATGGCTACACCTTC. Its protein product is CASSPLTKGYYGYTF.

The table lists this clone with a few counts. The chain carries TRBV19 and TRBJ2-7; 9 bases agree with TRBD1. Germline V CDR1 and CDR2: LNHDA, SQIVND (reference sequence). This CDR3 contains 13 residues. The trim removed 9 bases at V and 4 bases at J, leaving 7 bases unmatched. The CDR3 DNA reads as TGTGCCAGCGGACAGGGGACCTCTTACGAGCAGTACTTC. Translated, it gives CASGQGTSYEQYF.

This clone was counted only a few times. The rearrangement uses TRBV24-1 and TRBJ2-7; TRBD1 might be the D (5 bases). CDR1 and CDR2 (germline): KGHDR, SFDVKD. The CDR3 contains 15 residues. Trimming pared 4 bases from V and 3 bases from J, leaving 15 bases between. The CDR3 DNA is TGTGCCACCAGTGAAAACAGGTGCGGTGTCTACGAGCAGTACTTC. Translation: CATSENRCGVYEQYF.

The table lists this clone with a few counts. The chain employs TRBV11-1 and TRBJ2-6; D is ambiguous. Germline assignment: CDR1 SGHAT and CDR2 FQDESV (reference sequence). This CDR3 has 19 residues. V was cut by 5 bases and J by 0 bases, with 20 bases left in between. CDR3 protein: CASSPTNSIRRSGANVLTF. The CDR3 DNA follows: TGTGCCAGCAGCCCAACCAATAGCATTCGACGCTCTGGGGCCAACGTCCTGACTTTC. The complete variable domain, with remaining parts taken from reference TRBV11-1 and TRBJ2-6, reads EAEVAQSPRYKITEKSQAVAFWCDPISGHATLYWYRQILGQGPELLVQFQDESVVDDSQLPKDRFSAERLKGVDSTLKIQPAELGDSAMYLCASSPTNSIRRSGANVLTFGAGSRLTVL.

The table lists this clone with many counts. This chain connects TRBV29-1 to TRBJ2-7, with 7 bases identical to TRBD2. V dropped 4 bases and J dropped 2; count of bases not matched to a gene: 11. Germline CDR1 is SQVTM and CDR2 is ANQGSEA. The CDR3 length is 15 residues. CDR3 coding DNA: TGCAGCGTTGGGGCCCGCGGGAGTAGTGCCTACGAGCAGTACTTC. Protein: CSVGARGSSAYEQYF.

The chain employs TRBV18 and TRBJ2-5, with 7 bases lining up with TRBD2. Germline values: CDR1 KGHSH, CDR2 LQKENI. The CDR3 totals 14 residues. V was pared by 3 bases and J by 2 bases, with 3 bases of the junction left unmatched. The CDR3 DNA reads TGTGCCAGCTCACCTATCGGGGGGCAAGAGACCCAGTACTTC. As protein: CASSPIGGQETQYF.

This clone was observed many times. The chain uses TRBV9 and TRBJ2-7, with D uncertain. The V and J ends lost 0 bases and 0 bases respectively, with 13 bases between them. CDR3 length equals 16 residues. Germline-derived CDR1 and CDR2 are SGDLS and YYNGEE. CDR3 DNA sequence: TGTGCCAGCAGCGTAGGGTCGGTTGGCACCTCCTACGAGCAGTACTTC. Encoded protein: CASSVGSVGTSYEQYF.

The chain employs TRBV10-3 and TRBJ1-4; D is unclear. Germline V lookup: CDR1 ENHRY, CDR2 SYGVKD. This CDR3 is 13 amino acids long. The germline V and J ends were trimmed by 8 bases and 7 bases, with 14 bases remaining between them. Here the CDR3 reads CAILAAPGEKLFF. The CDR3 nucleotides are TGTGCCATCCTGGCGGCCCCGGGTGAAAAACTGTTTTTT.

This clone was seen more than once but under ten times. This sequence joins TRBV6-1 and TRBJ1-3; 7 bases line up with TRBD1. The CDR3 is 15 amino acids. V was clipped by 8 bases and J by 0 bases; unmatched bases: 7. Germline CDR1 MNHNS, CDR2 SASEGT. For the CDR3, the DNA is TGTGCCAGCCGTCGAGACAGGGACTCTGGAAACACCATATATTTT. It translates to CASRRDRDSGNTIYF.

Judged by abundance, this clone is medium-sized. The V gene is TRBV12-3 or TRBV12-4, the J gene TRBJ1-3; D perhaps matches TRBD1 (5 bases). V was clipped by 4 bases and J by 0 bases, with 16 bases between them. This CDR3 is 17 amino acids long. The CDR3 DNA reads as TGTGCCAGCAGTTCCCAGGCAGGGAAGAGCTCTGGAAACACCATATATTTT. This translates into CASSSQAGKSSGNTIYF.

The CDR3 DNA reads TGTGCCAGCAGCCCCGGGGACAGAGACAACTATGGCTACACCTTC. This translates into CASSPGDRDNYGYTF. The chain couples TRBV7-9 to TRBJ1-2; 7 bases align to TRBD1. V shed 5 bases, J shed 2 bases, and the junction held 8 bases outside the gene matches. The CDR3 consists of 15 residues. Germline-derived CDR1 and CDR2 are SEHNR and FQNEAQ (reference sequence).

This clone was counted only a few times. This chain joins TRBV27 and TRBJ2-1; D possibly corresponds to TRBD2 (8 bases). The CDR3 consists of 17 residues. Trimming pared 5 bases from V and 5 bases from J, leaving 22 bases between. Germline-derived CDR1 and CDR2 are MNHEY and SMNVEV (reference sequence). The CDR3 sequence: CASSPHRGSGANNEQFF. The CDR3 DNA follows: TGTGCCAGCAGTCCCCACAGGGGTAGCGGGGCTAACAATGAGCAGTTCTTC.

The chain links TRBV7-3 to TRBJ1-2; TRBD1 agrees at 7 bases. V trimming: 4 bases; J trimming: 6 bases; junction bases outside the gene matches: 20. This CDR3 is 18 amino acids long. Germline CDR1 reads SGHTA; CDR2 reads FQGTGA. The CDR3 spells CASSSGGTAGGTSHGYTF. CDR3 coding DNA: TGTGCCAGCAGCTCAGGGGGGACAGCGGGAGGAACCTCTCATGGCTACACCTTC.

The V gene is TRBV5-1, the J gene TRBJ1-3; D remains ambiguous. CDR1 is SGHRS, CDR2 YFSETQ, per germline. The CDR3 covers 13 residues. V was trimmed by 1 base and J by 5 bases, leaving 7 bases between them. The CDR3 region has the DNA TGCGCCAGCAGCTTGACCGGAAGAAACACCATATATTTT. Protein sequence: CASSLTGRNTIYF.